These 6 T cell receptor beta chains were sequenced from one sample in a study of blood T cell repertoires in COVID-19. Clones were sequenced by immunoSEQ multiplex PCR, and TCRdb holds only the in-frame ones, with some missing. The sample carries about 160,000 clones, 87% recorded once. Sequenced input: peripheral blood. These receptors all stem from a woman aged 55-75 years who had recovered from COVID-19.

This rearrangement joins TRBV5-4 to TRBJ1-6, with 7 bases matching TRBD1. V lost 0 bases to trimming and J lost 10 bases; unmatched junction nucleotides: 7. CDR1 is SGHNT, CDR2 YYREEE, per germline (reference sequence). This CDR3 contains 15 residues. The CDR3 sequence: CASSLEGGPSSPLHF. In nucleotides, the CDR3 is TGTGCCAGCAGCTTGGAAGGGGGCCCCTCATCACCCCTCCACTTT.

V usage is TRBV5-1 and J usage is TRBJ2-7, with 11 bases that match TRBD2. The V gene's germline CDR1 is SGHRS and CDR2 YFSETQ. The J segment lost 6 bases and the V segment lost 2 bases, leaving 7 bases of the junction unmatched. CDR3 length: 15 residues. The CDR3 protein is CASSLNSGGASEQYF. The CDR3 nucleotides read TGCGCCAGCAGCTTAAATAGCGGGGGGGCCAGCGAGCAGTACTTC.

This clone was seen only once. The rearrangement uses TRBV5-6 and TRBJ2-5; the D gene is possibly TRBD2 (5 bases). CDR1 and CDR2 from the germline V gene are SGHDT and YYEEEE. V was cut by 3 bases and J by 4 bases, with 16 bases left in between. This CDR3 is built from 15 residues. The CDR3 protein is CASSSQILDGETQYF. The CDR3 DNA reads TGTGCCAGCAGCTCCCAAATACTAGATGGAGAGACCCAGTACTTC.

The chain combines TRBV9 with TRBJ2-7, with D possibly TRBD2 on 5 matching bases. Per germline, CDR1 SGDLS and CDR2 YYNGEE. The CDR3 has 14 amino acids. The V gene lost 0 bases and the J gene lost 6 bases, with 13 bases spanning the gap. The CDR3 is CASSVATRGGEQYF. CDR3 sequence (DNA): TGTGCCAGCAGCGTAGCTACCCGGGGTGGCGAGCAGTACTTC.

The chain recombines TRBV28 with TRBJ1-1; possible D gene TRBD1, 5 bases. In germline, CDR1 is MDHEN, CDR2 SYDVKM. The CDR3 totals 14 residues. Trimming pared 6 bases from V and 4 bases from J, leaving 15 bases between. CDR3 nucleotide sequence: TGTGCCAGCAGCCCGGGGGGTTTGGTCACTGAAGCTTTCTTT. Its translation is CASSPGGLVTEAFF.

The rearrangement joins TRBV11-2 to TRBJ1-1, with TRBD1 matching 7 bases. Per germline, CDR1 SGHAT and CDR2 FQNNGV. Germline trimming cut 2 bases from V and 8 bases from J; bases unmatched to any gene: 2. There are 12 residues in the CDR3. The CDR3 nucleotides read TGTGCCAGCAGCTTACAGGGGGTAGAAGCTTTCTTT. The encoded protein is CASSLQGVEAFF.